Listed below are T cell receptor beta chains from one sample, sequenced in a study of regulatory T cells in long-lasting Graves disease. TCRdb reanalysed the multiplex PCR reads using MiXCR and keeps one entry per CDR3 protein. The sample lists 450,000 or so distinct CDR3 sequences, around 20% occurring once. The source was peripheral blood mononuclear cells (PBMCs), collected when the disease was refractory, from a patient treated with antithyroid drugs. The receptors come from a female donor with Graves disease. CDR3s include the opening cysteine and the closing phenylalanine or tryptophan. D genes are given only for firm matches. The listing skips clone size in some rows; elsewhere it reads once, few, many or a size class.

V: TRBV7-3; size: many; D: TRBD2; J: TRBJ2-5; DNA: TGTGCCAGCAGCATAGCGGGAGGAATCGAGACCCAGTACTTC; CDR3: CASSIAGGIETQYF
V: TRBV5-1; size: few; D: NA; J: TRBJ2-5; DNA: TGCGCCAGCAGCTTGAACAGGGTCCAAGAGACCCAGTACTTC; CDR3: CASSLNRVQETQYF
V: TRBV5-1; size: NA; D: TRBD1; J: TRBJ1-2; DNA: TGCGCCAGCAGCTTGGAATCCAGGGGGAATGGCTACACCTTC; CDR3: CASSLESRGNGYTF
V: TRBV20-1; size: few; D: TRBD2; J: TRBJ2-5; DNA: TGCAGTGCCCAGACTAGCGGGACAGAGACCCAGTACTTC; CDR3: CSAQTSGTETQYF
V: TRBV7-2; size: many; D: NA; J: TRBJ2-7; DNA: TGTGCCTCAGCTTACCAGCCCTCCTACGAGCAGTACTTC; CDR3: CASAYQPSYEQYF
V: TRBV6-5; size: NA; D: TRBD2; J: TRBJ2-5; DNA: TGTGCCAGCAGTTACCCGCCGGGAGGGTTCCAAGAGACCCAGTACTTC; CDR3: CASSYPPGGFQETQYF
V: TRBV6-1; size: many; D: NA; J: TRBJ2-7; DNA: TGTGCCAGCAGAGAAGGACAGTCCTACGAGCAGTACTTC; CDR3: CASREGQSYEQYF
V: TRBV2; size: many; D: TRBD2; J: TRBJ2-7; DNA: TGTGCCAGCAGTGATCCTAAGGGACTAGCCACCACCTACGAGCAGTACTTC; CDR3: CASSDPKGLATTYEQYF
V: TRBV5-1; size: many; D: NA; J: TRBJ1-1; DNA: TGCGCCAGCAGCTTGGCGTCGAACACTGAAGCTTTCTTT; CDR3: CASSLASNTEAFF
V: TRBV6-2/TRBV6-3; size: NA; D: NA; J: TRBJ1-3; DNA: TGTGCCAGCAGTCCTAAATTCGAGGGGGGGTTGGAAGGAAACACCATATATTTT; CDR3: CASSPKFEGGLEGNTIYF
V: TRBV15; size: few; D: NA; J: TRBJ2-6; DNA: TGTGCCACCTCTCCGGGACCCGGGGCCAACGTCCTGACTTTC; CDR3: CATSPGPGANVLTF
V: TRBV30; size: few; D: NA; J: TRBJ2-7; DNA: TGTGCCTACTCCGACTACCCCTACGAGCAGTACTTC; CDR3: CAYSDYPYEQYF
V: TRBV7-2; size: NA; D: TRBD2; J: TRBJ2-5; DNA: TGTGCCAGCAGCCGCCACGGACTAGCGGGAGTAATGGAGACCCAGTACTTC; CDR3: CASSRHGLAGVMETQYF